This is a list of T cell receptor beta chains from one sample in a study of shared clonotypes between healthy human individuals. The protocol was immunoSEQ multiplex PCR, while the TCRdb copy is restricted to in-frame clones and leaves out a portion. The sample has approximately 810,000 clones, 80% to 95% seen once. Sequenced material: naive CD8+ T cells sorted from blood. These receptors were obtained from a man in his thirties or forties in good health. Each CDR3 is given with its conserved first and last residue. D genes are given only for firm matches. Clone sizes are given selectively: once, few, many, or a class where the clone is expanded.

d_gene	len	abundance	v_gene	j_gene	CDR3aa	CDR3nt
TRBD1	14	-	TRBV5-8	TRBJ1-4	CASRLTGENEKLFF	TGTGCCAGCAGGTTGACAGGGGAGAATGAAAAACTGTTTTTT
-	10	-	TRBV2	TRBJ2-5	CASTDGTQYF	TGTGCCAGCACTGACGGGACCCAGTACTTC
-	17	-	TRBV19	TRBJ2-1	CASSIGSYGPPYNEQFF	TGTGCCAGTAGTATTGGGTCTTACGGGCCACCCTACAATGAGCAGTTCTTC
-	12	-	TRBV9	TRBJ2-3	CASSPPADTQYF	TGTGCCAGCAGCCCCCCAGCAGATACGCAGTATTTT
-	13	-	TRBV7-2	TRBJ2-7	CASSYSNSYEQYF	TGTGCCAGCAGCTATAGTAACTCCTACGAGCAGTACTTC
-	15	-	TRBV10-3	TRBJ1-4	CAISESITLNEKLFF	TGTGCCATCAGTGAGTCGATAACACTTAATGAAAAACTGTTTTTT
-	16	-	TRBV7-8	TRBJ1-5	CASNAGRTLSNQPQHF	TGTGCCAGCAACGCCGGCCGGACACTTAGCAATCAGCCCCAGCATTTT
-	14	-	TRBV27	TRBJ1-1	CASSPRTQLTEAFF	TGTGCCAGCAGTCCCCGGACTCAACTCACTGAAGCTTTCTTT
TRBD2	16	once	TRBV27	TRBJ2-1	CASSLILPSGVSEQFF	TGTGCCAGCAGTTTAATTCTGCCTAGCGGGGTGAGTGAGCAGTTCTTC
-	15	-	TRBV4-3	TRBJ2-7	CASSQDKAGSYEQYF	TGCGCCAGCAGCCAAGATAAGGCTGGCTCCTACGAGCAGTACTTC
-	15	-	TRBV6-4	TRBJ2-7	CASSDRAGRLGEQYF	TGTGCCAGCAGTGACCGCGCGGGCCGTCTGGGAGAGCAGTACTTC
TRBD1	15	-	TRBV30	TRBJ1-3	CAWDGTGESGNTIYF	TGTGCCTGGGATGGGACAGGGGAATCTGGAAACACCATATATTTT
-	11	-	TRBV7-9	TRBJ2-1	CASSLAYEQFF	TGTGCCAGCAGCTTAGCCTATGAGCAGTTCTTC
TRBD2	15	-	TRBV7-2	TRBJ2-1	CASSFGGRIGNEQFF	TGTGCCAGCAGCTTTGGCGGGAGGATTGGGAATGAGCAGTTCTTC
TRBD2	15	once	TRBV19	TRBJ2-1	CATRRASGQYNEQFF	TGTGCCACTAGGAGGGCTAGCGGGCAGTACAATGAGCAGTTCTTC
-	17	-	TRBV11-3	TRBJ2-1	CASSGGGADSSYNEQFF	TGTGCCAGCAGCGGGGGGGGAGCGGACAGCTCCTACAATGAGCAGTTCTTC
TRBD1	15	once	TRBV29-1	TRBJ1-2	CSVEDFAGGYYGYTF	TGCAGCGTTGAAGATTTTGCAGGGGGATACTATGGCTACACCTTC
TRBD2	15	-	TRBV4-1	TRBJ2-7	CASSQGAGGFYEQYF	TGCGCCAGCAGCCAAGGGGCCGGGGGGTTTTACGAGCAGTACTTC
TRBD2	17	-	TRBV27	TRBJ2-1	CASSLWPSGSSYNEQFF	TGTGCCAGCAGTTTATGGCCTAGCGGGAGCTCCTACAATGAGCAGTTCTTC
TRBD2	15	-	TRBV6-5	TRBJ2-1	CASSYWTSGPNEQFF	TGTGCCAGCAGTTACTGGACTAGCGGCCCCAATGAGCAGTTCTTC
-	15	-	TRBV7-2	TRBJ1-2	CASSSPQGQNYGYTF	TGTGCCAGCAGCTCGCCCCAAGGACAGAACTATGGCTACACCTTC
-	13	few	TRBV28	TRBJ2-7	CASSLIRGYEQYF	TGTGCCAGCAGTTTGATCCGCGGTTACGAGCAGTACTTC
TRBD2	17	-	TRBV29-1	TRBJ2-2	CSVILAGGPVNTGELFF	TGCAGCGTGATACTAGCGGGAGGGCCTGTGAACACCGGGGAGCTGTTTTTT
-	17	-	TRBV11-2	TRBJ2-4	CASSLGTAGVAKNIQYF	TGTGCCAGCAGCTTAGGGACAGCCGGTGTAGCCAAAAACATTCAGTACTTC
-	15	-	TRBV27	TRBJ1-2	CASSYDPTINYGYTF	TGTGCCAGCAGTTATGATCCTACAATTAACTATGGCTACACCTTC
TRBD2	16	-	TRBV10-3	TRBJ2-1	CAIIRTSGSSYNEQFF	TGTGCCATCATTCGGACTAGCGGGAGCTCCTACAATGAGCAGTTCTTC
TRBD1	15	-	TRBV29-1	TRBJ2-7	CSVVRGDRPSYEQYF	TGCAGCGTTGTTCGTGGGGACAGGCCATCCTACGAGCAGTACTTC
-	14	-	TRBV7-7	TRBJ2-3	CASSLFLEADTQYF	TGTGCCAGCAGCTTATTCCTAGAGGCAGATACGCAGTATTTT
TRBD1	14	-	TRBV19	TRBJ1-2	CASSDRGLIYGYTF	TGTGCCAGTAGTGACAGGGGGCTCATCTATGGCTACACCTTC
TRBD1	15	-	TRBV28	TRBJ2-7	CASIPGDRGVYEQYF	TGTGCCAGCATCCCCGGGGACAGGGGGGTATACGAGCAGTACTTC
-	13	-	TRBV15	TRBJ1-1	CATSILAHSEAFF	TGTGCCACCAGCATACTTGCCCACTCTGAAGCTTTCTTT
-	16	-	TRBV15	TRBJ1-2	CATSREEQGLESGYTF	TGTGCCACCAGCAGAGAGGAGCAGGGGTTGGAATCGGGCTACACCTTC
-	19	-	TRBV21-1	TRBJ1-1	CASRHGTQKVGNMNTEAFF	TGTGCCAGCAGGCACGGGACACAAAAGGTAGGTAACATGAACACTGAAGCTTTCTTT
-	14	-	TRBV29-1	TRBJ2-7	CSVDGGGESYEQYF	TGCAGCGTTGATGGCGGGGGCGAATCCTACGAGCAGTACTTC
-	13	-	TRBV29-1	TRBJ2-7	CSAQGPLSYEQYF	TGCAGCGCCCAGGGCCCCCTCTCCTACGAGCAGTACTTC
-	15	-	TRBV15	TRBJ2-7	CATSRDAATGYEQYF	TGTGCCACCAGCAGAGATGCAGCTACGGGCTACGAGCAGTACTTC
TRBD1	14	-	TRBV7-9	TRBJ1-5	CASSFGTANQPQHF	TGTGCCAGCAGCTTTGGGACAGCTAATCAGCCCCAGCATTTT
TRBD2	16	-	TRBV5-6	TRBJ2-1	CASSLGTSGRSNEQFF	TGTGCCAGCAGCTTGGGTACTAGCGGGAGGTCCAATGAGCAGTTCTTC
TRBD1	16	once	TRBV27	TRBJ2-7	CASSLSGGQGFYEQYF	TGTGCCAGCAGTTTATCGGGGGGACAGGGGTTCTACGAGCAGTACTTC
TRBD1	14	-	TRBV5-8	TRBJ2-3	CASSLGTDTDTQYF	TGTGCCAGCAGCCTCGGGACAGATACAGATACGCAGTATTTT
TRBD2	13	-	TRBV5-4	TRBJ2-7	CASSSGEGYEQYF	TGTGCCAGCAGCTCGGGGGAGGGGTACGAGCAGTACTTC
TRBD1	14	-	TRBV18	TRBJ1-1	CASSPGQVNTEAFF	TGTGCCAGCTCACCCGGACAGGTGAACACTGAAGCTTTCTTT
TRBD2	15	-	TRBV13	TRBJ2-3	CASSPLAGATDTQYF	TGTGCCAGCAGCCCCTTAGCGGGGGCCACAGATACGCAGTATTTT
-	15	-	TRBV5-8	TRBJ1-5	CASSLLGYSNQPQHF	TGTGCCAGCAGCTTGTTAGGGTATAGCAATCAGCCCCAGCATTTT
-	13	-	TRBV13	TRBJ1-2	CASSPGQTYGYTF	TGTGCCAGCAGCCCCGGACAGACCTATGGCTACACCTTC
-	14	few	TRBV7-2	TRBJ1-4	CASSLEGMDEKLFF	TGTGCCAGCAGCTTAGAGGGGATGGATGAAAAACTGTTTTTT